This TCR beta chain appears in the sequencing data of a study of graft-versus-host responses after intestinal transplantation. In the study overall: Recipients obtained multivisceral, liver-intestinal, or isolated intestinal transplants. Among the recipients, all got anti-thymocyte globulin induction and then tacrolimus and steroids for approximately 3 years. Study-wide points: Where graft-donor T cell macrochimerism was present, patients had high graft-versus-host to host-versus-graft clonal ratios in allografts.

Repertoires were generated with immunoSEQ multiplex PCR, while TCRdb's copy carries only in-frame clones and drops some. The table records roughly 92,000 clones, about nine tenths of them present only once. V lost 6 bases and J 3 bases, leaving 8 bases between the germline ends. The CDR3 has 11 residues. Germline CDR1 reads DFQATT; CDR2 reads SNEGSKA (reference sequence). As to this clone: Its antigen is unidentified.

The clonotype was recovered from a human donor who received an intestinal transplant. The genes are TRBV20-1 and TRBJ1-2; possible D gene TRBD1, 5 bases. The source was unstimulated CD4+ T cells sorted from spleen or lymph node cells, collected before intestinal transplant. CDR3 DNA: TGCAGTGCGTCGGGGGACTATGGCTACACCTTC. Translating gives CSASGDYGYTF.